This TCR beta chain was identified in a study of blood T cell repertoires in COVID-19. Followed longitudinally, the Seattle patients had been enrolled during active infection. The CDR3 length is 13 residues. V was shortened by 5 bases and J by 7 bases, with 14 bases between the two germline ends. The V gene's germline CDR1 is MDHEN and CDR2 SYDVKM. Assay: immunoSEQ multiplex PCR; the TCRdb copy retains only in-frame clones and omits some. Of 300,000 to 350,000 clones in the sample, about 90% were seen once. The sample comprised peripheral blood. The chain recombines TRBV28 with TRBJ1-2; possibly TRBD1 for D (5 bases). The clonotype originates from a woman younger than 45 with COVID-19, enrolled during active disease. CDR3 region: CASSLPKRGGYTF. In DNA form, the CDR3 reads TGTGCCAGCAGTCTACCCAAAAGGGGTGGCTACACCTTC.